This TCR beta chain was captured in a study of cytomegalovirus exposure and HLA in healthy donors. Primers for the PCR totalled 60 Vbeta and 13 Jbeta. Profiling relied on immunoSEQ multiplex PCR, and the TCRdb table lists in-frame clones only, not all of them. The sample has about 150,000 clones; 80% to 90% are singletons. The sequenced material came from PBMCs. The receptor comes from a man aged 25-45 years in good health and CMV-seropositive.

CDR3: CASSLGTGPNEQFF. In nucleotides, the CDR3 is TGTGCCAGCAGCTTAGGGACAGGGCCCAATGAGCAGTTCTTC. This chain uses TRBV7-2 with TRBJ2-1, with 8 nucleotides matching TRBD1. Trimming at V came to 1 base and at J to 6 bases, leaving 2 bases not matched to a gene. Per the germline V gene, CDR1 is SGHTA and CDR2 is FQGNSA. CDR3 size: 14 residues.